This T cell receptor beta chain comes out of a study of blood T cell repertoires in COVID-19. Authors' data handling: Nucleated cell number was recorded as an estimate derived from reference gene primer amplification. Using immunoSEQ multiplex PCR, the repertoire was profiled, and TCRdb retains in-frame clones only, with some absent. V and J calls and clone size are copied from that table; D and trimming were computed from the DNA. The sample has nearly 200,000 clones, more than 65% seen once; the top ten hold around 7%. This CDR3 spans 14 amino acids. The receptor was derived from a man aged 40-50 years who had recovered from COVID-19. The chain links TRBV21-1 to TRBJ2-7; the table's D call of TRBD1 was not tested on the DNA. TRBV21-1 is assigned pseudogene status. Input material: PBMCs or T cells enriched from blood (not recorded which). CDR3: CASSKGQATHEQYF. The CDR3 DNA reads TGTGCCAGCAGCAAAGGGCAGGCTACTCACGAGCAGTACTTC.